The rows below give T cell receptor beta chains drawn from one sample of a study of blood T cell repertoires in COVID-19. The repertoire was sequenced with immunoSEQ multiplex PCR; TCRdb's copy has only in-frame clones and lacks some. The table lists about 400,000 clones, 80% to 90% of them singletons. Sequencing input: PBMCs or T cells enriched from blood (not recorded which). The source is a man aged 35 to 55 in a cohort exposed to, infected with or recovered from COVID-19 (not recorded which). CDR3s include the opening cysteine and the closing phenylalanine or tryptophan. The D gene is left open where the match is weak. For some rows the clone size is stated as once, few or many, or as a class when expanded; others skip it.

D gene: -
J gene: TRBJ2-2
clone size: -
V gene: TRBV7-8
CDR3 protein: CASSADREGTGELFF
CDR3 DNA: TGTGCCAGCAGCGCGGACAGGGAGGGCACCGGGGAGCTGTTTTTT

D gene: -
J gene: TRBJ2-1
clone size: -
V gene: TRBV6-5
CDR3 protein: CASTRSGTYVYEQFF
CDR3 DNA: TGTGCCAGCACCCGATCGGGGACATACGTTTATGAGCAGTTCTTC

D gene: -
J gene: TRBJ1-2
clone size: -
V gene: TRBV29-1
CDR3 protein: CSVPGTNNYGYTF
CDR3 DNA: TGCAGCGTTCCAGGGACAAATAACTATGGCTACACCTTC

D gene: TRBD1
J gene: TRBJ2-1
clone size: once
V gene: TRBV5-1
CDR3 protein: CASSSPGTGGNEQFF
CDR3 DNA: TGCGCCAGCAGCTCACCCGGGACAGGGGGCAATGAGCAGTTCTTC

D gene: TRBD1
J gene: TRBJ2-7
clone size: once
V gene: TRBV10-2
CDR3 protein: CASSILQGSEQYF
CDR3 DNA: TGCGCCAGCAGTATACTACAGGGGAGCGAGCAGTACTTC

D gene: -
J gene: TRBJ2-7
clone size: once
V gene: TRBV7-2
CDR3 protein: CASSLVSRPASSYEQYF
CDR3 DNA: TGTGCCAGCAGCTTAGTAAGCCGGCCAGCGAGCTCCTACGAGCAGTACTTC

D gene: TRBD2
J gene: TRBJ2-1
clone size: once
V gene: TRBV25-1
CDR3 protein: CASSEWSGRAPFF
CDR3 DNA: TGTGCCAGCAGTGAATGGAGCGGGAGGGCCCCGTTCTTC

D gene: TRBD2
J gene: TRBJ2-1
clone size: -
V gene: TRBV6-2/TRBV6-3
CDR3 protein: CASSSWTSGRATEQFF
CDR3 DNA: TGTGCCAGCAGTTCGTGGACTAGCGGGAGGGCCACTGAGCAGTTCTTC

D gene: TRBD1
J gene: TRBJ1-2
clone size: once
V gene: TRBV7-9
CDR3 protein: CASSRLSGTGVLSNYGYTF
CDR3 DNA: TGTGCCAGCAGCCGTTTATCCGGGACAGGGGTTTTATCTAACTATGGCTACACCTTC

D gene: TRBD1
J gene: TRBJ2-7
clone size: few
V gene: TRBV28
CDR3 protein: CASSFTDRGLQYF
CDR3 DNA: TGTGCCAGCAGTTTCACTGACAGGGGGCTACAGTACTTC

D gene: -
J gene: TRBJ2-7
clone size: -
V gene: TRBV28
CDR3 protein: CASSSPGQNSYEQYF
CDR3 DNA: TGTGCCAGCAGTTCACCCGGACAGAACTCCTACGAGCAGTACTTC

D gene: TRBD1
J gene: TRBJ2-7
clone size: -
V gene: TRBV5-5
CDR3 protein: CASSPGTGSYEQYF
CDR3 DNA: TGTGCCAGCAGCCCGGGGACAGGGTCCTACGAGCAGTACTTC

D gene: TRBD1
J gene: TRBJ2-3
clone size: -
V gene: TRBV6-5
CDR3 protein: CASNLQGSGTDTQYF
CDR3 DNA: TGTGCCAGCAACCTACAGGGGTCTGGCACAGATACGCAGTATTTT

D gene: TRBD1
J gene: TRBJ1-2
clone size: once
V gene: TRBV18
CDR3 protein: CASSPLNRGGYTF
CDR3 DNA: TGTGCCAGCTCACCACTAAACAGGGGGGGCTACACCTTC

D gene: TRBD1
J gene: TRBJ1-1
clone size: -
V gene: TRBV6-5
CDR3 protein: CASSYYYSDRGSEAFF
CDR3 DNA: TGTGCCAGCAGTTACTATTACTCGGACAGGGGGTCTGAAGCTTTCTTT

D gene: TRBD1
J gene: TRBJ1-6
clone size: -
V gene: TRBV9
CDR3 protein: CASSVEGADSPLHF
CDR3 DNA: TGTGCCAGCAGCGTAGAGGGGGCTGATTCACCCCTCCACTTT

D gene: -
J gene: TRBJ1-3
clone size: -
V gene: TRBV9
CDR3 protein: CASSFTSGGTGNTIYF
CDR3 DNA: TGTGCCAGCAGCTTCACTTCGGGGGGCACTGGAAACACCATATATTTT

D gene: TRBD2
J gene: TRBJ2-4
clone size: -
V gene: TRBV9
CDR3 protein: CASSVAGTGGNIQYF
CDR3 DNA: TGTGCCAGCAGCGTAGCGGGAACGGGGGGAAACATTCAGTACTTC

D gene: TRBD2
J gene: TRBJ2-3
clone size: -
V gene: TRBV5-1
CDR3 protein: CASSRQAGERGNTQYF
CDR3 DNA: TGCGCCAGCAGCCGCCAGGCGGGAGAGAGAGGAAATACGCAGTATTTT

D gene: TRBD2
J gene: TRBJ2-1
clone size: -
V gene: TRBV9
CDR3 protein: CASSPSSGTSYNEQFF
CDR3 DNA: TGTGCCAGCAGCCCATCAAGCGGGACCTCCTACAATGAGCAGTTCTTC

D gene: TRBD1
J gene: TRBJ1-6
clone size: -
V gene: TRBV30
CDR3 protein: CAWKGQYQSPLHF
CDR3 DNA: TGTGCCTGGAAGGGACAGTACCAATCACCCCTCCACTTT

D gene: TRBD1
J gene: TRBJ1-2
clone size: -
V gene: TRBV19
CDR3 protein: CASSQIPGQGYYGYTF
CDR3 DNA: TGTGCCAGTAGCCAGATTCCGGGACAGGGGTACTATGGCTACACCTTC

D gene: -
J gene: TRBJ1-5
clone size: few
V gene: TRBV10-3
CDR3 protein: CAISRDSNQPQHF
CDR3 DNA: TGTGCCATCTCCAGGGATAGCAATCAGCCCCAGCATTTT

D gene: -
J gene: TRBJ2-1
clone size: -
V gene: TRBV9
CDR3 protein: CASSTTSSYNEQFF
CDR3 DNA: TGTGCCAGCAGCACCACCAGCTCCTACAATGAGCAGTTCTTC

D gene: -
J gene: TRBJ2-1
clone size: -
V gene: TRBV18
CDR3 protein: CASSLYKPPGNEQFF
CDR3 DNA: TGTGCCAGCTCTCTATATAAACCCCCGGGCAATGAGCAGTTCTTC

D gene: -
J gene: TRBJ2-1
clone size: -
V gene: TRBV5-1
CDR3 protein: CASSSGTGSGNEQFF
CDR3 DNA: TGCGCCAGCAGCTCGGGAACGGGGTCTGGGAATGAGCAGTTCTTC

D gene: -
J gene: TRBJ1-2
clone size: -
V gene: TRBV28
CDR3 protein: CASSLGQGYGYTF
CDR3 DNA: TGTGCCAGCAGTTTGGGGCAGGGGTATGGCTACACCTTC

D gene: TRBD2
J gene: TRBJ2-1
clone size: once
V gene: TRBV5-1
CDR3 protein: CASSLGAGGSYNEQFF
CDR3 DNA: TGCGCCAGCAGCTTGGGTGCGGGAGGCTCCTACAATGAGCAGTTCTTC

D gene: -
J gene: TRBJ1-5
clone size: -
V gene: TRBV2
CDR3 protein: CASGGQTSNQPQHF
CDR3 DNA: TGTGCCAGCGGCGGACAGACTAGCAATCAGCCCCAGCATTTT

D gene: TRBD1
J gene: TRBJ2-1
clone size: -
V gene: TRBV11-2
CDR3 protein: CASSLTPGQRNNEQFF
CDR3 DNA: TGTGCCAGCAGCTTAACCCCGGGACAGCGAAACAATGAGCAGTTCTTC

D gene: TRBD2
J gene: TRBJ2-1
clone size: -
V gene: TRBV15
CDR3 protein: CATSRELAVYNEQFF
CDR3 DNA: TGTGCCACCAGCAGAGAACTAGCGGTGTACAATGAGCAGTTCTTC

D gene: TRBD1
J gene: TRBJ2-7
clone size: -
V gene: TRBV7-6
CDR3 protein: CASSLNQGALYEQYF
CDR3 DNA: TGTGCCAGCAGCTTAAATCAGGGGGCTCTTTACGAGCAGTACTTC

D gene: -
J gene: TRBJ1-2
clone size: -
V gene: TRBV7-9
CDR3 protein: CASSQDSNYGYTF
CDR3 DNA: TGTGCCAGCAGCCAGGACAGTAACTATGGCTACACCTTC

D gene: -
J gene: TRBJ2-2
clone size: -
V gene: TRBV5-1
CDR3 protein: CASSFGGTGELFF
CDR3 DNA: TGCGCCAGCAGCTTCGGGGGAACCGGGGAGCTGTTTTTT

D gene: TRBD1
J gene: TRBJ1-1
clone size: -
V gene: TRBV19
CDR3 protein: CASSVPGQGRTEAFF
CDR3 DNA: TGTGCCAGTAGTGTTCCGGGACAGGGAAGGACTGAAGCTTTCTTT

D gene: -
J gene: TRBJ1-2
clone size: -
V gene: TRBV7-2
CDR3 protein: CASNPGAASNYGYTF
CDR3 DNA: TGTGCCAGCAACCCTGGGGCAGCCTCTAACTATGGCTACACCTTC

D gene: TRBD2
J gene: TRBJ2-7
clone size: once
V gene: TRBV3-1/TRBV3-2
CDR3 protein: CASSLRGGSLEYEQYF
CDR3 DNA: TGTGCCAGCAGCCTTCGAGGCGGGAGTCTAGAGTACGAGCAGTACTTC

D gene: -
J gene: TRBJ2-7
clone size: -
V gene: TRBV29-1
CDR3 protein: CSTKSGTYEQYF
CDR3 DNA: TGCAGCACAAAAAGTGGTACCTACGAGCAGTACTTC

D gene: -
J gene: TRBJ1-1
clone size: -
V gene: TRBV5-1
CDR3 protein: CASSLGTVNTEAFF
CDR3 DNA: TGCGCCAGCAGCTTGGGGACAGTGAACACTGAAGCTTTCTTT

D gene: TRBD2
J gene: TRBJ2-7
clone size: -
V gene: TRBV13
CDR3 protein: CASSPWRVGGRNEQYF
CDR3 DNA: TGTGCCAGCAGCCCCTGGAGGGTAGGCGGGAGAAACGAGCAGTACTTC

D gene: TRBD1
J gene: TRBJ2-7
clone size: -
V gene: TRBV6-5
CDR3 protein: CASRRQGAGEQYF
CDR3 DNA: TGTGCCAGCAGACGACAGGGGGCTGGTGAGCAGTACTTC

D gene: -
J gene: TRBJ2-3
clone size: -
V gene: TRBV9
CDR3 protein: CASSPAESTDTQYF
CDR3 DNA: TGTGCCAGCAGCCCCGCGGAAAGCACAGATACGCAGTATTTT

D gene: -
J gene: TRBJ1-1
clone size: -
V gene: TRBV6-1
CDR3 protein: CASSDSYTEAFF
CDR3 DNA: TGTGCCAGCAGTGACAGTTACACTGAAGCTTTCTTT

D gene: -
J gene: TRBJ2-3
clone size: -
V gene: TRBV11-2
CDR3 protein: CASSLGMVAESTDTQYF
CDR3 DNA: TGTGCCAGCAGCCTAGGGATGGTAGCGGAGAGCACAGATACGCAGTATTTT

D gene: -
J gene: TRBJ2-5
clone size: once
V gene: TRBV27
CDR3 protein: CASSTTRPHRATQYF
CDR3 DNA: TGTGCCAGCAGTACGACAAGACCCCACCGTGCGACCCAGTACTTC

D gene: TRBD2
J gene: TRBJ2-1
clone size: -
V gene: TRBV5-8
CDR3 protein: CASSLGTSGGYNEQFF
CDR3 DNA: TGTGCCAGCAGCCTTGGGACTAGCGGGGGCTACAATGAGCAGTTCTTC

D gene: TRBD1
J gene: TRBJ1-5
clone size: -
V gene: TRBV6-5
CDR3 protein: CASRNLGTGNQPQHF
CDR3 DNA: TGTGCCAGCAGAAACCTCGGGACAGGCAATCAGCCCCAGCATTTT

D gene: TRBD2
J gene: TRBJ2-3
clone size: -
V gene: TRBV6-5
CDR3 protein: CASSSSSGRRSDTQYF
CDR3 DNA: TGTGCCAGCAGTTCGTCTAGCGGGAGAAGGTCTGATACGCAGTATTTT

D gene: -
J gene: TRBJ1-1
clone size: -
V gene: TRBV2
CDR3 protein: CASSRVRSTEAFF
CDR3 DNA: TGTGCCAGCAGCCGGGTGAGAAGCACTGAAGCTTTCTTT

D gene: -
J gene: TRBJ2-1
clone size: -
V gene: TRBV3-1/TRBV3-2
CDR3 protein: CASSQWLASGNEQFF
CDR3 DNA: TGTGCCAGCAGCCAATGGCTAGCGTCGGGTAATGAGCAGTTCTTC

D gene: TRBD1
J gene: TRBJ1-6
clone size: -
V gene: TRBV5-1
CDR3 protein: CASRDSNSPLHF
CDR3 DNA: TGCGCCAGCCGGGACAGTAATTCACCCCTCCACTTT

D gene: -
J gene: TRBJ2-3
clone size: -
V gene: TRBV3-1/TRBV3-2
CDR3 protein: CASSPTHSGKDTDTQYF
CDR3 DNA: TGTGCCAGCAGCCCGACGCATAGCGGAAAAGACACAGATACGCAGTATTTT

D gene: -
J gene: TRBJ1-5
clone size: -
V gene: TRBV18
CDR3 protein: CASSPSTVSNQPQHF
CDR3 DNA: TGTGCCAGCTCACCAAGCACAGTTAGCAATCAGCCCCAGCATTTT

D gene: -
J gene: TRBJ1-1
clone size: -
V gene: TRBV24-1
CDR3 protein: CATSDSRALNTEAFF
CDR3 DNA: TGTGCCACCAGTGATTCGAGGGCCCTGAACACTGAAGCTTTCTTT

D gene: -
J gene: TRBJ2-2
clone size: -
V gene: TRBV2
CDR3 protein: CASSRQGGTGELFF
CDR3 DNA: TGTGCCAGCTCTAGGCAGGGAGGCACCGGGGAGCTGTTTTTT